This entry lists 4 T cell receptor beta chains sequenced from one sample in a study of identical twins. TCRdb passed the 5' RACE reads through MiXCR, listing each CDR3 protein once. The sample has 600,000 to 800,000 distinct CDR3 sequences, less than 25% seen once. In addition, the sample was reused for a study of T cells expressing NK-cell markers.

Sequencing was done on a sample of PBMCs. The origin of the receptors is a woman aged 18-29 years in good health.

There are a few counts of this clonotype. The CDR3 loop reads CASSVQGRVNSPLHF. CDR3 bases: TGTGCCAGCAGTGTACAGGGTCGGGTTAATTCACCCCTCCACTTT. The gene calls are TRBV6-1 and TRBJ1-6, with a weak D call TRBD1 (6 bases). Germline V lookup: CDR1 MNHNS, CDR2 SASEGT. V was shortened by 4 bases and J by 6 bases, with 13 bases between the two germline ends. The CDR3 runs 15 residues.

The table lists this clonotype with a few counts. The chain combines TRBV11-2 with TRBJ2-1; TRBD2 aligns across 10 bases. V shed 5 bases, J shed 4 bases, and the junction held 5 bases outside the gene matches. CDR3 size: 15 residues. The germline V gene encodes CDR1 SGHAT and CDR2 FQNNGV. The CDR3: CASSPGLAYYNEQFF. The CDR3, as DNA: TGTGCCAGCAGCCCGGGACTAGCGTATTACAATGAGCAGTTCTTC.

J is TRBJ1-4 and V is TRBV5-8, with TRBD1 as a possible D gene (6 bases). CDR3 length: 15 residues. Per the germline V gene, CDR1 is SGHTS and CDR2 is YDEGEE. The V gene lost 2 bases and the J gene lost 4 bases, with 12 bases spanning the gap. In DNA form, the CDR3 reads TGTGCCAGCAGCTTTGGTAACAGGGTTAATGAAAAACTGTTTTTT. It codes for CASSFGNRVNEKLFF.

This chain links TRBV7-9 with TRBJ2-1; 9 nucleotides align to TRBD1. This CDR3 comprises 15 residues. Trimming took 4 bases from V and 8 from J; bases not matched to a gene: 9. Germline loops: CDR1 SEHNR, CDR2 FQNEAQ (reference sequence). In DNA, the CDR3 is TGTGCCAGCAGCTCGGGACAGGGTCTACATGATGAGCAGTTCTTC. This codes for CASSSGQGLHDEQFF.